Listed here is a single T cell receptor beta chain. The specificity of this receptor is unknown. Base quality data are lacking; no much larger clone is found one base away. The data stem from a study of blood T cell repertoires in COVID-19 (dated by TCRdb to the early 2020s). Regarding the complete study: Collaborator samples came from the United States, Italy and Spain and covered acute and convalescent phases of COVID-19. Deeply sampled blood TCRbeta repertoires from subjects exposed to, actively infected with, or recovered from COVID-19 were included in the dataset. HLA class I and class II types, where available, came from metadata supplied by the sample provider rather than from assay-based typing. The material from the prospective study consisted of cDNA or gDNA derived from T cells, B-cell-depleted T cells, or PBMCs. Samples came from the ongoing ImmuneRACE study (first 160 participants) plus 1,254 subjects from 6 global collaborators. The repertoires were released in a freely available public database intended as a resource for research on the immune response to SARS-CoV-2. The sample metadata nearly always contained a de-identified subject ID, COVID-19 status, age in years and sex. Results and caveats for the whole study, not just this receptor: The quantity of clinical and demographic metadata differed by source and by participant and was supplied without curation.

Clipping removes 5 bases from V and 1 base from J, with 2 as the unmatched junction base count. Looking up the germline V gene (reference sequence) yields CDR1 LNHDA and CDR2 SQIVND. The CDR3 holds 17 amino acids from the cysteine to the phenylalanine. Here the CDR3 DNA is all that survives: 51 bases in frame from base 1. In the prospective study, participants were roughly 18 to 90 years old, resided in 24 geographic areas of the United States, and were enrolled through a virtual design. In the prospective study, cohorts were assigned on the basis of participant-reported clinical history obtained from a screening survey and a study questionnaire. ImmuneRACE Cohort 3 recovered participants were defined by two consecutive negative NP/OP PCR tests, healthcare professional clearance, or symptom resolution. Each participant in the prospective study had whole blood, serum and a nasopharyngeal or oropharyngeal swab collected by mobile phlebotomists. Prospective study participants could optionally give additional blood draws and questionnaires over an approximately two-month period. Blood samples from the prospective study were shipped frozen or at room temperature prior to DNA extraction.

The immunoSEQ Assay, a bias-controlled multiplex PCR, was used to amplify TCRbeta CDR3 regions from genomic DNA. The authors' analysis ran thus. Within the assay, amplification of reference gene primers was used to estimate how many nucleated cells each sample contained. To quantify the absolute abundance of each unique TCRbeta CDR3 rearrangement, sequence reads were collapsed and filtered. Productive Simpson clonality was computed per sample as the square root of Simpson's diversity index over productive rearrangements. The table comes from immuneACCESS by way of TCRdb, which keeps in-frame sequences with V and J called. Part of the clones is missing from these tables; in studies checked, under half for an unresolved V gene and the rest for unknown reasons. Clonal size and the V and J genes are those of that table, whereas D and trimming came from the DNA. For this sample the table gives around 300,000 clones, of which roughly nine tenths were detected only once. Around 2.9% of the sample is held by the ten biggest clonotypes.

The sample comprised PBMCs or T cells enriched from blood (not recorded which). The V and J genes are TRBV19 and TRBJ2-6; 13 bases in between match TRBD2. The origin of this receptor is a woman between 45 and 65 years old who had recovered from COVID-19. The CDR3 sequence is CASSLTSGRSGANVLTF. The nucleotide sequence reads as follows: TGTGCCAGTAGTCTGACTAGCGGGAGGTCTGGGGCCAACGTCCTGACTTTC.